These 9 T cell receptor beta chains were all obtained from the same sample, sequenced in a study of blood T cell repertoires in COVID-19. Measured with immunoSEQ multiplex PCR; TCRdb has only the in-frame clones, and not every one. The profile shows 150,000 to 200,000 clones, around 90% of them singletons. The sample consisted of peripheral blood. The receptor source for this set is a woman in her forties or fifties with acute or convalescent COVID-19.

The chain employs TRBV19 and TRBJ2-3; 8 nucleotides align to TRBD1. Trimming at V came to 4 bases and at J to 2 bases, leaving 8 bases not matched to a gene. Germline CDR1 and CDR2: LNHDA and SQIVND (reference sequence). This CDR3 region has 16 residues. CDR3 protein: CASSKERTGFTDTQYF. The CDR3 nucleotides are TGTGCCAGTAGTAAAGAAAGGACAGGGTTCACAGATACGCAGTATTTT. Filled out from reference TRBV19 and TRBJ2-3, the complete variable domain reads DGGITQSPKYLFRKEGQNVTLSCEQNLNHDAMYWYRQDPGQGLRLIYYSQIVNDFQKGDIAEGYSVSREKKESFPLTVTSAQKNPTAFYLCASSKERTGFTDTQYFGPGTRLTVL.

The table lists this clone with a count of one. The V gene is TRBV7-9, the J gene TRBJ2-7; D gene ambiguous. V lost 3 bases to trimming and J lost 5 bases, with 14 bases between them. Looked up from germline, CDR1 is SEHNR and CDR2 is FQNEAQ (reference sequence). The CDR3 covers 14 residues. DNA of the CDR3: TGTGCCAGCAGCTTGGGCCTTTTTGACCACGAGCAGTACTTC. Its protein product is CASSLGLFDHEQYF.

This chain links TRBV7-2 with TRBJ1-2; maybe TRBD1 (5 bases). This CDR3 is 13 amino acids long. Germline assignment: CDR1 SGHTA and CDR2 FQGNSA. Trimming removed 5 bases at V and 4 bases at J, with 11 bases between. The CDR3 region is CASSGDGSYGYTF. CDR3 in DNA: TGTGCCAGCAGCGGGGACGGGAGCTATGGCTACACCTTC.

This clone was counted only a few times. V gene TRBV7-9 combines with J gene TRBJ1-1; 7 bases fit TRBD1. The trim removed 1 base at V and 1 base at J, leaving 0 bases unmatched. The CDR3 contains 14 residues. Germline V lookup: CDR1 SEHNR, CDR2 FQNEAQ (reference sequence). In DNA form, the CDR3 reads TGTGCCAGCAGCTTAGGACAGGGGAACACTGAAGCTTTCTTT. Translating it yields CASSLGQGNTEAFF.

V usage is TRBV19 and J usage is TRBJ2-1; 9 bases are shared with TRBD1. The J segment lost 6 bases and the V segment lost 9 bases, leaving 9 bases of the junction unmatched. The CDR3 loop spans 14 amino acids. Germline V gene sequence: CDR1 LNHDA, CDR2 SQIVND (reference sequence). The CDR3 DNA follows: TGTGCCAGCACCGGGACAGGGAATCCCAATGAGCAGTTCTTC. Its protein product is CASTGTGNPNEQFF.

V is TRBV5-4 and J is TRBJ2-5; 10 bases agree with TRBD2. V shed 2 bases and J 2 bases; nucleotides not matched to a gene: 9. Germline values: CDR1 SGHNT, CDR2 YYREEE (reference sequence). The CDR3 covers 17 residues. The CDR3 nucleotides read TGTGCCAGCAGCTTTGCGGTAGCGGGGGGCCTACAAGAGACCCAGTACTTC. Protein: CASSFAVAGGLQETQYF. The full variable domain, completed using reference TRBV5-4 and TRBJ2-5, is ETGVTQSPTHLIKTRGQQVTLRCSSQSGHNTVSWYQQALGQGPQFIFQYYREEENGRGNFPPRFSGLQFPNYSSELNVNALELDDSALYLCASSFAVAGGLQETQYFGPGTRLLVL.

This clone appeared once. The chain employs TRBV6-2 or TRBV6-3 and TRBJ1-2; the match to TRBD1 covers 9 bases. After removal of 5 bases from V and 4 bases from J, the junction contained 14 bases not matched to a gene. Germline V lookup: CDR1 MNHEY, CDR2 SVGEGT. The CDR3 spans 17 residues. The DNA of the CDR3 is TGTGCCAGCAGTGGCCGGGACAGGGTCCGTTTGGGCTATGGCTACACCTTC. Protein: CASSGRDRVRLGYGYTF.

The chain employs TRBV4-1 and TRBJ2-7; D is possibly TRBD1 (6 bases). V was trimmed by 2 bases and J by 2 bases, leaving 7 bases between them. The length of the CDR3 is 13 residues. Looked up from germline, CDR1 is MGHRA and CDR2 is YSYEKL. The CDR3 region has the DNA TGCGCCAGCAGCCAAAGACAGGCCTACGAGCAGTACTTC. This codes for CASSQRQAYEQYF.

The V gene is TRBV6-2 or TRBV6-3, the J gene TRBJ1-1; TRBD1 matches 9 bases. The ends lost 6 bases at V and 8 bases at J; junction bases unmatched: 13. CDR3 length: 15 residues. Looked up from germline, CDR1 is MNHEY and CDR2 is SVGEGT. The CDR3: CASSNPGQGFLEAFF. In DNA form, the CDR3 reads TGTGCCAGCAGCAATCCGGGACAGGGCTTCTTGGAAGCTTTCTTT.